This T cell receptor beta chain emerged from a study of shared clonotypes between healthy human individuals. About the study: CD4 naive cells filled three plates per donor, CD4 memory three, CD8 naive two and CD8 memory one.

Genomic DNA belonging to each subset was distributed in equal measure over several immunoSEQ plates. The data were produced by immunoSEQ multiplex PCR, yet TCRdb's version contains in-frame clones alone and is incomplete. This sample yields about 680,000 clones, of which around two thirds are seen a single time; more than 1.5% belongs to the top ten. CDR1 and CDR2 from the germline V gene are SGDLS and YYNGEE. V lost 2 bases to trimming and J lost 0 bases, with 9 bases between them. The CDR3 contains 16 residues. Comment on this clone: Its cognate antigen is unknown.

Notes on the study in general: The authors expected sequencing depth to affect clonotype sharing among donors.

The TCR comes from a woman younger than 45 in good health. The rearrangement joins TRBV9 to TRBJ2-6; D might be TRBD1 (5 bases). The sequencing input was memory CD4+ T cells sorted from blood. Subset described: CD45RA-negative fraction. CDR3 region: CASSVRRGSGANVLTF. CDR3 DNA sequence: TGTGCCAGCAGCGTGCGTAGGGGCTCTGGGGCCAACGTCCTGACTTTC.